Sequencing of this T cell receptor (beta chain) was carried out in a study of T cell repertoires in cytomegalovirus infection. Across the study: From public TCR beta signatures came an indication of both CMV infection and matching HLA type.

The CDR3 totals 17 residues. V was cut by 2 bases and J by 4 bases, with 18 bases left in between. This clonotype was counted at least ten times. As yet, its antigen is unknown. Study-wide findings and caveats: Dominant in the ex vivo response were TCR beta clonotypes restricted by HLA-C and specific for CMV. The cumulative frequency of public TCR beta families distinguished individuals who carried CMV together with the relevant HLA.

TCRdb called the reads again in MiXCR, with one record for every CDR3 protein. The table has 480,000 or so distinct CDR3 sequences, approximately 11% seen once. The receptor comes from a human donor in good health (CMV status not recorded). Some clones in this sample may be carry-over from other donors' samples. Sequencing was performed on PBMCs. J is TRBJ2-1 and V is TRBV12-3 or TRBV12-4; TRBD1 is a possible D gene (5 bases). The CDR3 DNA reads as TGTGCCAGCAGTTTACGCAGGACCAGGGAATCTTACAATGAGCAGTTCTTC. It translates to CASSLRRTRESYNEQFF.